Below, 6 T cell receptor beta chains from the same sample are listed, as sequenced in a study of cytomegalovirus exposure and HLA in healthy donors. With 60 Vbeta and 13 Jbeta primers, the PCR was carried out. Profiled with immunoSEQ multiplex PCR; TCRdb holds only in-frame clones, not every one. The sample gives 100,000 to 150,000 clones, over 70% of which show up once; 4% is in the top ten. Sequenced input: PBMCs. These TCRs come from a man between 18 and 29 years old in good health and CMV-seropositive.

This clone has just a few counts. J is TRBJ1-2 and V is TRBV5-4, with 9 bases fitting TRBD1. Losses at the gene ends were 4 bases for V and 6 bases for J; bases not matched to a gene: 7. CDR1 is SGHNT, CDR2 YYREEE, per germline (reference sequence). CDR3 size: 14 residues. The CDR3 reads CASSLRDRDHGYTF. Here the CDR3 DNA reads TGTGCCAGCAGCCTCCGGGACAGGGATCATGGCTACACCTTC.

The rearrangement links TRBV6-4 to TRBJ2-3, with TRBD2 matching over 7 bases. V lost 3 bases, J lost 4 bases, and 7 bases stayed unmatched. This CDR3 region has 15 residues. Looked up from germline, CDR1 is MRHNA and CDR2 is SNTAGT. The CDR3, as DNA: TGTGCCAGCAGTGATTCGGGCGGGAGCGCAGATACGCAGTATTTT. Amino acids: CASSDSGGSADTQYF.

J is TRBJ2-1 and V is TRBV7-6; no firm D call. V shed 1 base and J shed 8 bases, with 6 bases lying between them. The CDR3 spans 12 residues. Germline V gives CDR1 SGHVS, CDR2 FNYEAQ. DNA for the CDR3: TGTGCCAGCAGCTTAGTGGCTTATGAGCAGTTCTTC. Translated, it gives CASSLVAYEQFF.

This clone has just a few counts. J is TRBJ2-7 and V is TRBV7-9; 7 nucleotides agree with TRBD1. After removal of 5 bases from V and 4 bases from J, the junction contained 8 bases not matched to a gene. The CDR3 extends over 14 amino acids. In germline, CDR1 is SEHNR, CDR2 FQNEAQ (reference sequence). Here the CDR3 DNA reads TGTGCCAGCAGCCCCTGGACAGGAAGTTACGAGCAGTACTTC. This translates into CASSPWTGSYEQYF.

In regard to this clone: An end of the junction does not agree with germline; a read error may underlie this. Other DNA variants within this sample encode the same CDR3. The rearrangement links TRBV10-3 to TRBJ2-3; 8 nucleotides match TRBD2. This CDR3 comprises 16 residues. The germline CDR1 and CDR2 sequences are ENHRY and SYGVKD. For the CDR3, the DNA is TGTGCCATCAGTGAGTCGGGAGCGGGAGCGGCAGATACACAGTATTTT. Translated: CAISESGAGAADTQYF.

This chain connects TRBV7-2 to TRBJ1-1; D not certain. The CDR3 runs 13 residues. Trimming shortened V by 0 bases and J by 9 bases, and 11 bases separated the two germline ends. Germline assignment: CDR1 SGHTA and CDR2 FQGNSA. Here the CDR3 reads CASSLARGTQAFF. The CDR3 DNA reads TGTGCCAGCAGCTTAGCTCGGGGTACCCAAGCTTTCTTT.